This T cell receptor (beta chain) is from a study of T-cell reconstitution after alpha-beta-depleted transplantation in children. Unique molecular identifiers tagged the TCRbeta library. MiXCR was run by TCRdb on the PCR reads, yielding one entry per CDR3 protein. This sample has around 360,000 distinct CDR3 sequences, with around 10% found just once. The V gene's germline CDR1 is MNHEY and CDR2 SVGEGT. Trimming took 4 bases from V and 5 from J; bases not matched to a gene: 13. This CDR3 has 17 amino acids. This clonotype has only a few counts. The TCR comes from a human donor who donated a stem cell graft to a child with acute lymphoblastic leukemia. The chain uses TRBV6-2 or TRBV6-3 and TRBJ2-3; 9 bases fit TRBD1. The sequenced sample was PBMCs from the stem cell graft donor, obtained from the stem cell graft. CDR3: CASSSRRQGVTLDTQYF. The CDR3 coding sequence is TGTGCCAGCAGTTCCCGTCGACAGGGGGTCACATTAGATACGCAGTATTTT.